This entry lists 30 T cell receptor beta chains sequenced from one sample in a study of tumor-infiltrating lymphocytes in primary liver carcinoma. TCR beta cDNA came from approximately 540 ng total RNA, primed with a constant-region primer. It was through three nested multiplex PCR rounds of slightly modified ARM-PCR that TCR beta libraries arose. In the first two PCR rounds, TRBV1-TRBV30 forward primers were paired with a C-beta reverse primer, and each round lasted roughly 10 cycles. A single record per CDR3 protein comes from TCRdb applying MiXCR to the multiplex PCR reads. The sample contains 300,000 to 400,000 distinct CDR3 sequences, 65% of which appear only once. Blood RNA was derived from unsorted whole blood, and germline DNA was extracted too. The sample taken for sequencing was peripheral blood. Receptor source: a man aged 40-50 years with primary liver carcinoma and hepatitis B virus infection.

There are many counts of this clonotype. The chain joins TRBV6-2 or TRBV6-3 to TRBJ2-3; D remains ambiguous. This CDR3 spans 12 amino acids. The ends were cut back, 3 bases at V and 4 bases at J, with 5 bases in the middle. Germline assignment: CDR1 MNHEY and CDR2 SVGEGT. CDR3: CASSYFPDTQYF. CDR3 DNA sequence: TGTGCCAGCAGTTATTTCCCAGATACGCAGTATTTT.

This clonotype appeared many times. V and J are TRBV6-6 and TRBJ1-5; D perhaps matches TRBD1 (5 bases). V was cut by 5 bases and J by 1 base, with 12 bases left in between. From germline, CDR1 is MNHNY and CDR2 SVGAGI (reference sequence). This CDR3 is 15 amino acids long. Here the CDR3 reads CASSLNGGSNQPQHF. The CDR3 DNA is TGTGCCAGCAGTCTGAACGGGGGGAGCAATCAGCCCCAGCATTTT.

Remarks on this clonotype: Its ends do not fully match the called genes, so a read error is possible. The chain combines TRBV5-4 with TRBJ2-1; 8 bases are shared with TRBD1. The CDR3 length is 15 residues. Germline loops: CDR1 SGHNT, CDR2 YYREEE (reference sequence). CDR3 sequence: CASSSEGDRLNGQFF. DNA for the CDR3: TGTGCCAGCAGCTCCGAGGGGGACAGGCTCAATGGGCAGTTCTTC.

This clonotype was recorded once. This chain uses TRBV11-2 with TRBJ2-5; D gene ambiguous. The CDR3 is 16 residues long. Germline V gene data show CDR1 as SGHAT and CDR2 as FQNNGV. Trimming left V 4 bases short and J 1 base short, with 16 bases between. The CDR3 coding sequence is TGTGCCAGCAGCTGGCGGTCATGGAATTCCCAAGAGACCCAGTACTTC. It encodes CASSWRSWNSQETQYF.

Worth noting for this clonotype: One junction end disagrees with the germline gene, perhaps due to a read error. V and J are TRBV14 and TRBJ2-5, with 13 bases matching TRBD2. Germline CDR1 reads SGHDN; CDR2 reads FVKESK. The CDR3 contains 18 residues. CDR3 region: CDSSQDLLGLAGVETQYF. CDR3 sequence (DNA): TGTGACAGCAGCCAAGATCTATTAGGACTAGCGGGAGTGGAGACCCAGTACTTC.

This chain uses TRBV13 with TRBJ2-7; D may be TRBD1 or TRBD2 (5 bases each). Trimming stripped 2 bases from V and 6 bases from J, with 23 bases between. The germline gives CDR1 PRHDT, CDR2 FYEKMQ (reference sequence). There are 17 residues in the CDR3. The DNA of the CDR3 is TGTGCCAGCAGCTTATGGGTCGAGGGGAGAATTACGGGCGAGCAGTACTTC. It encodes CASSLWVEGRITGEQYF.

Concerning this clonotype: With a much larger clone just one base away, this may be a read error. CDR3 in amino acids: CAISSPGTESQETQYF. The CDR3 region has the DNA TGTGCCATCAGCTCCCCCGGGACAGAAAGCCAAGAGACCCAGTACTTC. J is TRBJ2-5 and V is TRBV12-3 or TRBV12-4; 7 nucleotides agree with TRBD1. Losses at the gene ends were 10 bases for V and 1 base for J; bases not matched to a gene: 15. The CDR3 loop spans 16 amino acids.

Regarding this clonotype: Germline and junction disagree at one end, which may indicate a read error. The CDR3 DNA follows: TGCGCCAGCAGCTTAGAGCCGGGGGACTACAATGAGCAGTTCTTC. This gives the protein CASSLEPGDYNEQFF. The genes are TRBV11-2 and TRBJ2-1, with D perhaps TRBD2 (6 bases). The CDR3 loop spans 15 amino acids. CDR1 is SGHAT, CDR2 FQNNGV, per germline.

This chain uses TRBV4-1 with TRBJ1-4; a possible D gene is TRBD1 (5 bases). V shed 6 bases and J shed 6 bases, with 17 bases lying between them. Germline V CDR1 and CDR2: MGHRA, YSYEKL. CDR3 size: 15 residues. CDR3 coding DNA: TGCGCCAGCAGGCGCGACAGCCGACGGGATGAAAAACTGTTTTTT. Amino acids: CASRRDSRRDEKLFF.

With respect to this clonotype: A single base separates this from a much larger clone, so it may be a read error. The V call is TRBV6-6, the J call TRBJ2-2; D possibly corresponds to TRBD1 (6 bases). The CDR3 totals 14 residues. Germline V gene data show CDR1 as MNHNY and CDR2 as SVGAGI (reference sequence). The CDR3 protein is CASKEEWDTWELFF. The CDR3 nucleotides are TGTGCCAGCAAAGAAGAGTGGGACACCTGGGAGCTGTTTTTT.

This clonotype was picked up a small number of times. The chain joins TRBV7-9 to TRBJ1-2; tentative D call: TRBD1 (6 bases). V was clipped by 6 bases and J by 7 bases, with 15 bases between them. This CDR3 is built from 13 residues. The V gene's germline CDR1 is SEHNR and CDR2 FQNEAQ (reference sequence). For the CDR3, the DNA is TGTGCCAGCAGTGAGGGGGGCGCATCTGGCTACACCTTC. It specifies CASSEGGASGYTF.

This clonotype was seen only a few times. The chain combines TRBV21-1 with TRBJ2-7; the tabulated D call, TRBD2, remains unverified against the DNA. TRBV21-1 is labeled a pseudogene. CDR3 length: 16 amino acids. CDR3 in DNA: TGTGCCAGCAGCAAACTCCCTAGCGGGATTCATTTCGAGCAGTACTTC. Its protein is CASSKLPSGIHFEQYF.

Many counts were recorded for this clonotype. The chain links TRBV29-1 to TRBJ1-3, with 8 bases fitting TRBD1. The CDR3 is 13 residues long. V gave up 5 bases and J gave up 2 bases; unmatched junction bases: 2. Germline-derived CDR1 and CDR2 are SQVTM and ANQGSEA. The chain's CDR3 is CSVMDRAGNTIYF. For the CDR3, the DNA is TGCAGCGTTATGGACAGGGCTGGAAACACCATATATTTT. The full variable domain, completed using reference TRBV29-1 and TRBJ1-3, is SAVISQKPSRDICQRGTSLTIQCQVDSQVTMMFWYRQQPGQSLTLIATANQGSEATYESGFVIDKFPISRPNLTFSTLTVSNMSPEDSSIYLCSVMDRAGNTIYFGEGSWLTVV.

The sample holds one count of this clonotype. Sequence at one end of the junction differs from germline and may be a read error. The chain recombines TRBV14 with TRBJ2-1, with D perhaps matching TRBD1 (5 bases). Germline V gene data show CDR1 as SGHDN and CDR2 as FVKESK. This CDR3 is built from 14 residues. CDR3: CASSQAIGASEKFF. In nucleotides, the CDR3 is TGTGCCAGCAGCCAAGCAATAGGGGCCAGTGAGAAGTTCTTC. Together with reference TRBV14 and TRBJ2-1, the CDR3 gives the full variable domain: EAGVTQFPSHSVIEKGQTVTLRCDPISGHDNLYWYRRVMGKEIKFLLHFVKESKQDESGMPNNRFLAERTGGTYSTLKVQPAELEDSGVYFCASSQAIGASEKFFGPGTRLTVL.

As to this clonotype: A read error may account for a junction end that differs from germline. The chain is built from TRBV11-2 and TRBJ2-1; 14 bases agree with TRBD2. This CDR3 is built from 18 residues. Germline values: CDR1 SGHAT, CDR2 FQNNGV. CDR3 sequence reads: CASGFIAGTSGSYNEQFF. The CDR3 bases are TGTGCCAGCGGCTTCATTGCCGGGACTAGCGGGAGCTACAATGAGCAGTTCTTC. Supplemented by reference TRBV11-2 and TRBJ2-1, the full variable domain reads EAGVAQSPRYKIIEKRQSVAFWCNPISGHATLYWYQQILGQGPKLLIQFQNNGVVDDSQLPKDRFSAERLKGVDSTLKIQPAKLEDSAVYLCASGFIAGTSGSYNEQFFGPGTRLTVL.

The table lists this clonotype with a count of one. Because the CDR3's place on the DNA is in doubt, the DNA is left out and the CDR3 is given as listed by TCRdb. This rearrangement joins TRBV5-5 to TRBJ2-6. Germline CDR1 reads SGHKS; CDR2 reads YYEKEE (reference sequence). From its first to its last residue, the CDR3 has 17 amino acids. The chain's CDR3 is CASSLEFWGSGANVVTF.

Worth noting for this clonotype: A clone one base away is much larger, so this may be a read error. This chain links TRBV6-6 with TRBJ2-2, with 9 bases fitting TRBD1. Germline CDR1 is MNHNY and CDR2 is SVGAGI (reference sequence). The CDR3 has 14 amino acids. The CDR3 here is CATRTGENTVELFF. CDR3 coding DNA: TGTGCCACCCGGACAGGGGAGAACACCGTGGAGCTGTTTTTT.

This clonotype was seen a few times. This may be a read error, as it is one base from a much larger clone. The chain employs TRBV12-3 or TRBV12-4 and TRBJ1-5, with D possibly TRBD1 on 5 matching bases. The CDR3 covers 14 residues. Trimming removed 4 bases from V and 9 bases from J, with 16 bases in between. CDR3 residues: CASSSGTVGLPQHF. The DNA of the CDR3 is TGTGCCAGCAGTTCCGGGACGGTAGGGTTGCCCCAGCATTTT.

As regards this clonotype: The junction differs from germline at one of its ends, possibly a read error. V usage is TRBV29-1 and J usage is TRBJ2-2; D assignment may be TRBD1 or TRBD2 (5 bases each). The CDR3 extends over 12 amino acids. In germline, CDR1 is SQVTM, CDR2 ANQGSEA. The CDR3 protein is CSVTGPAGVLSF. The CDR3 bases are TGCAGCGTTACGGGGCCGGCCGGGGTGCTGTCTTTT.

A word on this clonotype: This may arise from a read error, as a much more abundant clone is one base away. CDR3 DNA: TGTGCCAGCAGTCTAACTAGCGGGACCTACCATGTGTTGTTATTC. Its protein product is CASSLTSGTYHVLLF. The chain employs TRBV6-5 and TRBJ2-1, with 10 bases fitting TRBD2. Germline CDR1 reads MNHEY; CDR2 reads SVGAGI. The CDR3 has 15 amino acids.

The V and J genes are TRBV11-2 and TRBJ2-2; 11 positions match TRBD2. Per germline, CDR1 SGHAT and CDR2 FQNNGV. The V and J ends lost 5 bases and 10 bases, in that order; junction bases with no gene match: 9. CDR3 length equals 15 residues. The CDR3 region is CASSTGLAANEELFF. For the CDR3, the DNA is TGTGCCAGCAGCACGGGACTAGCGGCCAACGAGGAGCTGTTTTTT.

In the case of this clonotype: The junction shows a germline mismatch at one end, possibly a read error. The J gene is TRBJ2-1, the V gene TRBV11-1; no firm D call. Per germline, CDR1 SGHAT and CDR2 FQDESV (reference sequence). The length of the CDR3 is 15 residues. This CDR3 reads CASSDWIGRYNGQFF. The CDR3 DNA sequence: TGTGCCAGCAGCGATTGGATAGGGCGGTACAATGGGCAGTTCTTC.

This clonotype was counted between two and nine times. This may stem from a read error, because a much larger clone lies one nucleotide away. The J gene is TRBJ2-2, the V gene TRBV12-3 or TRBV12-4; D possibly corresponds to TRBD2 (6 bases). The CDR3 loop spans 15 amino acids. The CDR3 DNA follows: TGTGCCAGCAGCCCGGGGGTGACGAACGCCGGGGAGCTGTTTTTT. Residues: CASSPGVTNAGELFF.

Turning to this clonotype: At one end the junction does not follow the germline gene, possibly because of a read error. The rearrangement uses TRBV4-1 and TRBJ2-7, with D perhaps being TRBD1 or TRBD2 (5 bases each). CDR1 is MGHRA and CDR2 is YSYEKL in the germline V gene. The CDR3 sequence is 16 residues long. Here the CDR3 DNA reads TGCGCCAGCAGCCAGGCACACGGGATAGGGGTATACGAGCACTACTTC. This translates into CASSQAHGIGVYEHYF.

This clonotype was found many times. The DNA of the CDR3 is TGTGCCAGCAGGAGGGGGGGCGAAGGTCGCAACACTGAAGCTTTCTTT. Amino acids: CASRRGGEGRNTEAFF. This chain joins TRBV6-1 and TRBJ1-1; possible D gene TRBD1, 6 bases. This CDR3 comprises 16 residues. Germline CDR1 is MNHNS and CDR2 is SASEGT. The germline V and J ends were trimmed by 6 bases and 2 bases, with 19 bases remaining between them.

The V gene is TRBV11-2, the J gene TRBJ2-7, with 10 bases that match TRBD1. Germline values: CDR1 SGHAT, CDR2 FQNNGV. The CDR3 covers 15 residues. V dropped 0 bases and J dropped 6; count of bases not matched to a gene: 5. CDR3 bases: TGTGCCAGCAGCTTAGAGGGACAGGGGAAGGTCGAGCAGTACTTC. Translating it yields CASSLEGQGKVEQYF.

The rearrangement uses TRBV4-3 and TRBJ2-1, with D unclear. The length of the CDR3 is 19 residues. Trimming removed 0 bases at V and 2 bases at J, with 20 bases between. Germline CDR1 LGHNA, CDR2 YSLEER. Written as DNA, the CDR3 is TGCGCCAGCAGCCAAGATATGCATTTCGCCCAATGGGCCTACAATGAGCAGTTCTTC. Its protein product is CASSQDMHFAQWAYNEQFF.

This clonotype was observed at least ten times. The V call is TRBV11-2, the J call TRBJ2-1; D possibly matches TRBD1 or TRBD2 (9 bases each). V lost 2 bases and J 2 bases, leaving 25 bases between the germline ends. In germline, CDR1 is SGHAT, CDR2 FQNNGV. The CDR3 runs to 20 residues. CDR3 nucleotides: TGTGCCAGCAGCTTAATACAGGGGGCTGGTCGACTAGCGGCCTACAATGAGCAGTTCTTC. Protein sequence: CASSLIQGAGRLAAYNEQFF.

The chain couples TRBV5-6 to TRBJ2-3; 9 bases are shared with TRBD2. The CDR3 runs 16 residues. V shed 3 bases and J 5 bases; nucleotides not matched to a gene: 10. Germline V gene sequence: CDR1 SGHDT, CDR2 YYEEEE. This CDR3 is CASSYSMTSGIDTQYF. The CDR3 coding sequence is TGTGCCAGCAGCTACTCCATGACTAGCGGCATAGATACGCAGTATTTT.

This clonotype was counted only a few times. The chain has TRBV6-1 and TRBJ1-5, with D uncertain. V dropped 2 bases and J dropped 3 bases, with 11 bases sitting between them. The CDR3 spans 15 residues. CDR1 is MNHNS, CDR2 SASEGT, per germline. DNA for the CDR3: TGTGCCAGCAGTGAATTATTGAGCTTCAATCAGCCCCAGCATTTT. As protein: CASSELLSFNQPQHF.